The 8 T cell receptor beta chains presented below share a single source sample, sequenced in a study of blood T cell repertoires in COVID-19. The repertoire was sequenced with immunoSEQ multiplex PCR; TCRdb's copy has only in-frame clones and lacks some. The sample has about 150,000 clones, around four fifths seen once. Sequenced material: peripheral blood. These receptors originate from a woman over 75 with COVID-19, enrolled during active disease.

V gene TRBV5-1 combines with J gene TRBJ2-3; D uncertain. The V end was cut by 3 bases, the J end by 2 bases, with 13 bases between. The CDR3 spans 15 residues. Per germline, CDR1 SGHRS and CDR2 YFSETQ. CDR3 sequence (DNA): TGCGCCAGCAGCTCAACAGCCACCCACACAGATACGCAGTATTTT. This gives the protein CASSSTATHTDTQYF.

The chain recombines TRBV12-3 or TRBV12-4 with TRBJ1-5; D is unclear. There are 12 residues in the CDR3. Trimming pared 5 bases from V and 7 bases from J, leaving 9 bases between. CDR3 sequence: CASSALRQPQHF. In nucleotides, the CDR3 is TGTGCCAGCAGTGCCCTTCGGCAGCCCCAGCATTTT.

The chain carries TRBV29-1 and TRBJ2-3; 9 bases agree with TRBD2. Germline values: CDR1 SQVTM, CDR2 ANQGSEA. The CDR3 extends over 14 amino acids. The V segment lost 5 bases and the J segment 6 bases; nucleotides outside the gene matches: 9. Here the CDR3 DNA reads TGCAGCGTTTCGGCGGGAGGGCCAGCGGATACGCAGTATTTT. It encodes CSVSAGGPADTQYF.

The rearrangement joins TRBV5-1 to TRBJ1-1, with D possibly matching TRBD1 (5 bases). The V end was cut by 4 bases, the J end by 5 bases, with 18 bases between. Per germline, CDR1 SGHRS and CDR2 YFSETQ. The CDR3 has 15 residues. The CDR3 here is CASSPIVRGGTEAFF. The CDR3 region has the DNA TGCGCCAGCAGCCCAATAGTGAGGGGAGGAACTGAAGCTTTCTTT.

The chain is built from TRBV5-5 and TRBJ2-1, with TRBD2 identical over 9 bases. Germline trimming cut 4 bases from V and 6 bases from J; bases unmatched to any gene: 11. Germline CDR1 and CDR2: SGHKS and YYEKEE (reference sequence). This CDR3 region has 16 residues. CDR3 protein: CASSRTVGGGANEQFF. Written as DNA, the CDR3 is TGTGCCAGCAGCCGTACGGTTGGCGGGGGGGCCAATGAGCAGTTCTTC.

The chain recombines TRBV30 with TRBJ2-1; the D gene is possibly TRBD2 (7 bases). Germline values: CDR1 GTSNPN, CDR2 SVGIG (reference sequence). Between the trimmed V and J ends, which lost 1 base and 2 bases, there was a span of 18 bases. The CDR3 is 17 residues long. The CDR3 region is CAWSATGTGGPYNEQFF. CDR3 DNA: TGTGCCTGGAGTGCCACCGGGACGGGGGGCCCCTACAATGAGCAGTTCTTC.

This clone was counted only a few times. The chain joins TRBV6-1 to TRBJ2-1, with D maybe TRBD1 (6 bases). Germline CDR1 and CDR2: MNHNS and SASEGT. The V end lost 3 bases, the J end lost 6 bases, and 18 bases lay between the germline ends. The CDR3 covers 16 residues. Here the CDR3 DNA reads TGTGCCAGCAGTGATCCCCCCAGGGGCGGATTCAATGAGCAGTTCTTC. Translating it yields CASSDPPRGGFNEQFF.

Only one count was recorded for this clone. The chain combines TRBV19 with TRBJ2-7, with 7 bases fitting TRBD2. V lost 0 bases, J lost 7 bases, and 0 bases stayed unmatched. Germline V gene lookup returns CDR1 LNHDA and CDR2 SQIVND (reference sequence). The CDR3 totals 12 residues. Written as DNA, the CDR3 is TGTGCCAGTAGTATAGACGGGAGGGAGCAGTACTTC. Amino acids: CASSIDGREQYF.